This T cell receptor beta chain was sequenced during a study of cytomegalovirus exposure and HLA in healthy donors. Regarding the study as a whole: An observed cluster of highly shared sequence variants was recorded as a likely sequencing artifact. Trimming of TCR beta V- and J-genes showed a link, identified in a later analysis, to a missense DCLRE1C variant. Prior analysis indicated that the majority of TCR beta V segments exhibited productivity approximately 90% or approximately 30% of the time. Reportedly, cytomegalovirus status was diagnosed with high sensitivity and specificity.

This CDR3 has 14 residues. In germline, CDR1 is GTSNPN, CDR2 SVGIG (reference sequence). J gave up 2 bases and V 3 bases, and 3 bases lay outside the gene matches. Details on this clone: Its target is not known.

With 60 Vbeta and 13 Jbeta primers, the PCR was carried out. TCRdb's copy holds only in-frame clones and misses some; the assay was immunoSEQ multiplex PCR. There are hundreds of thousands of clones in the sample; over 65% occur only once, and 2.7% lies in the top ten. V gene TRBV30 combines with J gene TRBJ1-2; 10 bases map to TRBD1. This TCR was sampled from a woman aged 60 to 75 in good health and CMV-seropositive. Sequenced material: PBMCs. As DNA, the CDR3 is TGTGCCTGGAGACTGGGACAGGGGAACTATGGCTACACCTTC. Protein: CAWRLGQGNYGYTF.